The T cell receptor (beta chain) under discussion was sequenced for a study of blood T cell repertoires in COVID-19. Recovery meant two consecutive negative NP/OP PCR tests, professional clearance, or resolved symptoms. As handled by the study authors: It was from reference gene primer amplification that nucleated cell counts were estimated. Sequenced by immunoSEQ multiplex PCR; TCRdb stores in-frame clones only, minus some. Clonal size and the V and J genes are those of that table, whereas D and trimming came from the DNA. The sample has hundreds of thousands of clones; roughly 90% are singletons. The germline gives CDR1 MNHEY, CDR2 SVGAGI. The ends lost 4 bases at V and 5 bases at J; junction bases unmatched: 5. The CDR3 loop spans 14 amino acids.

The TCR comes from a woman younger than 45 who had recovered from COVID-19. The sequenced sample consisted of PBMCs or T cells enriched from blood (not recorded which). The chain joins TRBV6-5 to TRBJ2-1, with TRBD1 matching 7 bases. CDR3 in DNA: TGTGCCAGCAGTTCCAGGGGGTCCGACAATGAGCAGTTCTTC. This gives the protein CASSSRGSDNEQFF.